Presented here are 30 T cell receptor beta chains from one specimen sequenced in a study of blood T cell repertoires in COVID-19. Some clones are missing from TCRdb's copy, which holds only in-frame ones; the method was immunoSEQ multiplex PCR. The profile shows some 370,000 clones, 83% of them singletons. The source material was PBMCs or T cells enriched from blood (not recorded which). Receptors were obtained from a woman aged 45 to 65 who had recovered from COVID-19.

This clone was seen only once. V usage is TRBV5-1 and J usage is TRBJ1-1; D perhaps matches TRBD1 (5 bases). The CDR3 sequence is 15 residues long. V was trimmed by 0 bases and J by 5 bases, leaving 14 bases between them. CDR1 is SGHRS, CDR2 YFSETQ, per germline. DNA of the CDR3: TGCGCCAGCAGCTTGGAGGTCCGCGGGGGAACTGAAGCTTTCTTT. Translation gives CASSLEVRGGTEAFF.

The CDR3 DNA follows: TGCGCCAGCAGCCCCGAAGCGGGGTTAAGGCAGCCCCAGCATTTT. Protein product: CASSPEAGLRQPQHF. The chain combines TRBV4-1 with TRBJ1-5; D gene ambiguous. The germline V and J ends were trimmed by 4 bases and 7 bases, with 17 bases remaining between them. The CDR3 totals 15 residues. Germline V lookup: CDR1 MGHRA, CDR2 YSYEKL.

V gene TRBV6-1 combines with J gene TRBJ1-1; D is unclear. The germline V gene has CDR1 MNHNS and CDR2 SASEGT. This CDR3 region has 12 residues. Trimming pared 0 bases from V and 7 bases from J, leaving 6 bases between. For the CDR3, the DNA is TGTGCCAGCAGTGAAGCACAAAATGAAGCTTTCTTT. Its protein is CASSEAQNEAFF.

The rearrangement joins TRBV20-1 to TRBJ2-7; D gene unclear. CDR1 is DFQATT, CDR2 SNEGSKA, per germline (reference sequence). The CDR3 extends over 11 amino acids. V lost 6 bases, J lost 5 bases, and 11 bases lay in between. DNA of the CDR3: TGCAGTGCCCAACTCGATCACGAGCAGTACTTC. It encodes CSAQLDHEQYF.

CDR3 protein: CASSLDWGAGTGGPNEQFF. CDR3 nucleotides: TGTGCCAGCAGCTTAGATTGGGGCGCCGGGACAGGGGGCCCTAATGAGCAGTTCTTC. V is TRBV7-9 and J is TRBJ2-1; 12 nucleotides line up with TRBD1. The CDR3 runs 19 residues. Germline CDR1 reads SEHNR; CDR2 reads FQNEAQ (reference sequence). V lost 1 base, J lost 7 bases, and 14 bases stayed unmatched.

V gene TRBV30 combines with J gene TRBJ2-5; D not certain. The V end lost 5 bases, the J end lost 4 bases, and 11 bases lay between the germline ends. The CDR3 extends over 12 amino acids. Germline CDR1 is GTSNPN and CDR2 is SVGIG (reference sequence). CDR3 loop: CAWGLHGETQYF. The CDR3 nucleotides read TGTGCCTGGGGGCTGCACGGAGAGACCCAGTACTTC.

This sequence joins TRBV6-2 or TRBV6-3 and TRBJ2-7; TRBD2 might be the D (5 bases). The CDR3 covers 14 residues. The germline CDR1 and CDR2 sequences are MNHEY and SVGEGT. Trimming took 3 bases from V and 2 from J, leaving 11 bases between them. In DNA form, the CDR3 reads TGTGCCAGCAGTTATCGGGGTTTTACCTACGAGCAGTACTTC. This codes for CASSYRGFTYEQYF.

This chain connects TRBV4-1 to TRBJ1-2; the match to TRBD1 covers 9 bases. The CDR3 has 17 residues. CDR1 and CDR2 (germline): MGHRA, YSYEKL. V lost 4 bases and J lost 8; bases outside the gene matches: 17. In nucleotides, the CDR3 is TGCGCCAGCAGCCTACAAATGGGACAGGGAGTAATTTACGGCTACACCTTC. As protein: CASSLQMGQGVIYGYTF.

Written as DNA, the CDR3 is TGTGCCAGCAGCGTAGGTCTAAATGAAAAACTGTTTTTT. Translation: CASSVGLNEKLFF. J is TRBJ1-4 and V is TRBV9; D is undetermined. The CDR3 has 13 amino acids. In germline, CDR1 is SGDLS, CDR2 YYNGEE. The V end was cut by 0 bases, the J end by 5 bases, with 5 bases between.

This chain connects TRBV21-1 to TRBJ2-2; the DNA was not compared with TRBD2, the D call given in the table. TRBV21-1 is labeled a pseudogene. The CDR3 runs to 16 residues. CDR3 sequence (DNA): TGTGCCAGCAGTCCAAGACTAGCGGGAGAAGCCGGGGAGCTGTTTTTT. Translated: CASSPRLAGEAGELFF.

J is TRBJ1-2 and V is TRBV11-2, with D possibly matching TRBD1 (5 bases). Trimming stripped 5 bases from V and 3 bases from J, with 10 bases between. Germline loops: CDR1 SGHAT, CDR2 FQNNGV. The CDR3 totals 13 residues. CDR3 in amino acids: CASSPQGDYGYTF. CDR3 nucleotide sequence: TGTGCCAGCAGCCCCCAAGGGGACTATGGCTACACCTTC.

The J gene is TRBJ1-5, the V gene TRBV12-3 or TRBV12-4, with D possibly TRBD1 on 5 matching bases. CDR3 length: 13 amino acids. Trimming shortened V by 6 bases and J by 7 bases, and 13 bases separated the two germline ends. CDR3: CASRRDAGQPQHF. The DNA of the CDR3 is TGTGCCAGCAGACGGGACGCGGGACAGCCCCAGCATTTT.

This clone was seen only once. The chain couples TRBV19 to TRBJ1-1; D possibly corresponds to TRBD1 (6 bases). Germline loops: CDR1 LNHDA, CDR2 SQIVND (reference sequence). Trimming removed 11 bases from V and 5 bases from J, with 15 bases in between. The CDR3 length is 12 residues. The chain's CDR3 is CASQGQGTEAFF. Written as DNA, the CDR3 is TGTGCCTCGCAGGGACAAGGGACTGAAGCTTTCTTT.

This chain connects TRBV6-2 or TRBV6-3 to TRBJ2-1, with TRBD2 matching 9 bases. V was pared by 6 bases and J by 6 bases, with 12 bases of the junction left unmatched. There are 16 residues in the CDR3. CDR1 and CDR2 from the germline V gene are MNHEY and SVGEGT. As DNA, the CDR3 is TGTGCCAGCAGGCCTCGATTGGCGGGGGGGCCCAATGAGCAGTTCTTC. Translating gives CASRPRLAGGPNEQFF.

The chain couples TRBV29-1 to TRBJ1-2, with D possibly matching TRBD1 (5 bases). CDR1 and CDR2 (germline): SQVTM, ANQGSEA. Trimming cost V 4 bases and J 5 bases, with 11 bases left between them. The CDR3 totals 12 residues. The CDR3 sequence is CSVAGDLYGYTF. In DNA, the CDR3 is TGCAGCGTTGCGGGGGACCTGTATGGCTACACCTTC.

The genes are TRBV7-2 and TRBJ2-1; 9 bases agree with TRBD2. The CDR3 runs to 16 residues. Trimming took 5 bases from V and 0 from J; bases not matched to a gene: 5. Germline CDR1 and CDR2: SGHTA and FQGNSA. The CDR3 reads CASSTSGGSSYNEQFF. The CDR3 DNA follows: TGTGCCAGCAGCACCAGCGGGGGGAGCTCCTACAATGAGCAGTTCTTC. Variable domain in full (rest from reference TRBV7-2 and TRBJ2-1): GAGVSQSPSNKVTEKGKDVELRCDPISGHTALYWYRQSLGQGLEFLIYFQGNSAPDKSGLPSDRFSAERTGGSVSTLTIQRTQQEDSAVYLCASSTSGGSSYNEQFFGPGTRLTVL.

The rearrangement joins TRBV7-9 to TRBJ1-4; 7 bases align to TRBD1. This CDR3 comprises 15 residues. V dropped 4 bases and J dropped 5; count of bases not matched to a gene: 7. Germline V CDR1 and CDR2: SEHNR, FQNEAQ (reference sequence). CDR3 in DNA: TGTGCCAGCAGCTCTGCGGGACAGAAGAATGAAAAACTGTTTTTT. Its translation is CASSSAGQKNEKLFF.

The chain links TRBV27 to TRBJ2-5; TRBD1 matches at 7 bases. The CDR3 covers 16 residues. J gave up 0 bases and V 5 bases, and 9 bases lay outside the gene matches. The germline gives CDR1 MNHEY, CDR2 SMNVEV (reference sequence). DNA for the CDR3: TGTGCCAGCAGTCCGACCGGGACAGCGTACCAAGAGACCCAGTACTTC. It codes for CASSPTGTAYQETQYF.

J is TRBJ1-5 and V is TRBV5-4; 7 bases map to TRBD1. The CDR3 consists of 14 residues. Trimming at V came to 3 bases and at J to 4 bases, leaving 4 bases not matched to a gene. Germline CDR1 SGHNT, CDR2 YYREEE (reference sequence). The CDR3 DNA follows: TGTGCCAGCAGCTCCGGGACAGAAAATCAGCCCCAGCATTTT. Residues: CASSSGTENQPQHF. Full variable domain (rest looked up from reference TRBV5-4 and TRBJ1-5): ETGVTQSPTHLIKTRGQQVTLRCSSQSGHNTVSWYQQALGQGPQFIFQYYREEENGRGNFPPRFSGLQFPNYSSELNVNALELDDSALYLCASSSGTENQPQHFGDGTRLSIL.

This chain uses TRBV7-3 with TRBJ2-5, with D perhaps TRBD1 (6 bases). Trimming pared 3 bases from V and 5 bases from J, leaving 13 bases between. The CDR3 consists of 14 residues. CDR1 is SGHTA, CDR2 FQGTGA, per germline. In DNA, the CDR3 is TGTGCCAGCAGCTTGGGGACATCGGGGGAGACCCAGTACTTC. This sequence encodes CASSLGTSGETQYF.

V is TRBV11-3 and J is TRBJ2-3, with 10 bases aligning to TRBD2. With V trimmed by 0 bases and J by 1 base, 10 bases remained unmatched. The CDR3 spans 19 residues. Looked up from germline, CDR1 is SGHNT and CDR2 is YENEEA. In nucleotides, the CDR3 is TGTGCCAGCAGCTTAGATCGCCTAGCGGGGGCTTGGGGCACAGATACGCAGTATTTT. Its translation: CASSLDRLAGAWGTDTQYF.

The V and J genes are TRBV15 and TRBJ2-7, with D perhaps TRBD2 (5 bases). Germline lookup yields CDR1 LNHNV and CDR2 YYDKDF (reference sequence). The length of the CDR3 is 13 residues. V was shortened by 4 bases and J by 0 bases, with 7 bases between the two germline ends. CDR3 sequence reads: CATSNGNSYEQYF. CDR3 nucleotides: TGTGCCACCAGCAACGGGAACTCCTACGAGCAGTACTTC.

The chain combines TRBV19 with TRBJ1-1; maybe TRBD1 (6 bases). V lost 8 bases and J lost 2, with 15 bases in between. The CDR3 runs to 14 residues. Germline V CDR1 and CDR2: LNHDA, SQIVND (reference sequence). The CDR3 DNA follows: TGTGCCAGTTTTGGGAAACAGGGAAACACTGAAGCTTTCTTT. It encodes CASFGKQGNTEAFF.

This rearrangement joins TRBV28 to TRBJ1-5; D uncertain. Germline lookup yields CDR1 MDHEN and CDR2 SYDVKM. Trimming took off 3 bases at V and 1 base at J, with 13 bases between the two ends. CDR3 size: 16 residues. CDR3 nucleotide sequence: TGTGCCAGCAGTTTGGTAGTGCTACCAAGCAATCAGCCCCAGCATTTT. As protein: CASSLVVLPSNQPQHF.

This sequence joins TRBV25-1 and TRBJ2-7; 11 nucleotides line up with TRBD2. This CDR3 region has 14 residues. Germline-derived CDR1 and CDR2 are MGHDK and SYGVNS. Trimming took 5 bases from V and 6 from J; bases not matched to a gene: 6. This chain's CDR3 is CASSPPGLAAEQYF. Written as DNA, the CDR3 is TGTGCCAGCAGTCCTCCGGGACTAGCGGCCGAGCAGTACTTC.

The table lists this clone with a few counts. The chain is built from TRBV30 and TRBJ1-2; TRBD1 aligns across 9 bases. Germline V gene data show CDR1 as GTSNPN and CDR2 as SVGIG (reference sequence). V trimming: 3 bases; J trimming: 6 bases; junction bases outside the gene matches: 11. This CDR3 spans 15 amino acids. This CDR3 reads CAWSETLRTGDGYTF. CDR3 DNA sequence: TGTGCCTGGAGCGAAACCCTAAGGACAGGGGATGGCTACACCTTC.

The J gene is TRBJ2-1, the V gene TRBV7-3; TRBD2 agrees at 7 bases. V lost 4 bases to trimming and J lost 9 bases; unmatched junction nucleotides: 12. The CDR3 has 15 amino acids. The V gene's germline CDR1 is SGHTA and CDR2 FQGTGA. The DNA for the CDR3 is TGTGCCAGCAGCTCCGTCAGGGTTCAGCGGGGTGAGCAGTTCTTC. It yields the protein CASSSVRVQRGEQFF.

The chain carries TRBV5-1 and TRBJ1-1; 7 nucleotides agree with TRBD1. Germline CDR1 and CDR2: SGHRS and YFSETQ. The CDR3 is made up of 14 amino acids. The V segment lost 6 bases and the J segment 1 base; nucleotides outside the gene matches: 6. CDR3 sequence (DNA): TGCGCCAGCACCAAGGGGGCTCCGAACACTGAAGCTTTCTTT. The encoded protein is CASTKGAPNTEAFF.

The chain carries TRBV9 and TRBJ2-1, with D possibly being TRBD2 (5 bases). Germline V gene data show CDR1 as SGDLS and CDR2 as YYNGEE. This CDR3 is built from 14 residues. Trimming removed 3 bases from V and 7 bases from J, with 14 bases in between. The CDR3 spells CASSGHEGWNEQFF. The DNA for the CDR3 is TGTGCCAGCAGCGGTCACGAGGGCTGGAATGAGCAGTTCTTC. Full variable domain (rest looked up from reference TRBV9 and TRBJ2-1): DSGVTQTPKHLITATGQRVTLRCSPRSGDLSVYWYQQSLDQGLQFLIQYYNGEERAKGNILERFSAQQFPDLHSELNLSSLELGDSALYFCASSGHEGWNEQFFGPGTRLTVL.

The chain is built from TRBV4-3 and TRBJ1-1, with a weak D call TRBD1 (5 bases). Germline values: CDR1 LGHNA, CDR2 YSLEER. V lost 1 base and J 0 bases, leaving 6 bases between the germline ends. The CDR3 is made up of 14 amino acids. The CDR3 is CASSQGTLNTEAFF. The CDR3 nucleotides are TGCGCCAGCAGCCAAGGGACACTGAACACTGAAGCTTTCTTT.